The 25 T cell receptor beta chains below all came from one sample that was sequenced in a study of cytomegalovirus exposure and HLA in healthy donors. PCR amplification relied on 60 Vbeta primers (plus 13 Jbeta primers). Repertoires were generated with immunoSEQ multiplex PCR, while TCRdb's copy carries only in-frame clones and drops some. The sample gives around 140,000 clones, about 75% of which show up once; over 6% is in the top ten. Sequencing was performed on PBMCs. These receptors were collected from a young man in good health and CMV-seronegative.

The J gene is TRBJ2-2, the V gene TRBV28; 8 bases align to TRBD1. The trim removed 1 base at V and 2 bases at J, leaving 6 bases unmatched. CDR1 and CDR2 from the germline V gene are MDHEN and SYDVKM. This CDR3 region has 17 residues. The CDR3 loop reads CASSLSTGAGNTGELFF. Written as DNA, the CDR3 is TGTGCCAGCAGTTTATCGACAGGGGCGGGCAACACCGGGGAGCTGTTTTTT. Using reference TRBV28 and TRBJ2-2 for the parts outside the CDR3, the full variable domain is DVKVTQSSRYLVKRTGEKVFLECVQDMDHENMFWYRQDPGLGLRLIYFSYDVKMKEKGDIPEGYSVSREKKERFSLILESASTNQTSMYLCASSLSTGAGNTGELFFGEGSRLTVL.

This chain connects TRBV15 to TRBJ1-5; no clear D gene. There are 13 residues in the CDR3. Trimming cost V 0 bases and J 6 bases, with 6 bases left between them. The germline V gene has CDR1 LNHNV and CDR2 YYDKDF (reference sequence). In nucleotides, the CDR3 is TGTGCCACCAGCAGAGATTTCCTTCAGCCCCAGCATTTT. As protein: CATSRDFLQPQHF.

The rearrangement uses TRBV9 and TRBJ1-3; TRBD1 might be the D (6 bases). The CDR3 is made up of 13 amino acids. CDR1 is SGDLS, CDR2 YYNGEE, per germline. The ends were cut back, 6 bases at V and 2 bases at J, with 9 bases in the middle. The chain's CDR3 is CASTGTTGNTIYF. The CDR3 region has the DNA TGTGCCAGCACCGGGACAACTGGAAACACCATATATTTT.

The genes are TRBV7-2 and TRBJ2-1, with D possibly being TRBD1 (5 bases). The V end lost 8 bases, the J end lost 2 bases, and 13 bases lay between the germline ends. Germline CDR1 is SGHTA and CDR2 is FQGNSA. The CDR3 contains 14 residues. CDR3 amino acids: CASGASVTYNEQFF. The CDR3 DNA reads TGTGCCAGCGGGGCCAGCGTAACCTACAATGAGCAGTTCTTC.

This clone was observed a single time. V is TRBV7-8 and J is TRBJ2-1, with 11 bases identical to TRBD2. V shed 2 bases, J shed 6 bases, and the junction held 3 bases outside the gene matches. This CDR3 contains 15 residues. Looked up from germline, CDR1 is SGHVS and CDR2 is FQNEAQ. The CDR3 sequence is CASSLLAGGPNEQFF. CDR3 coding DNA: TGTGCCAGCAGCTTACTAGCGGGAGGCCCCAATGAGCAGTTCTTC.

This clone was seen only once. The chain couples TRBV6-5 to TRBJ2-3, with D unclear. Germline assignment: CDR1 MNHEY and CDR2 SVGAGI. V was clipped by 5 bases and J by 7 bases, with 16 bases between them. There are 14 residues in the CDR3. CDR3 nucleotide sequence: TGTGCCAGCAGTCAGGTCCCTTTTTCAAATACGCAGTATTTT. Protein sequence: CASSQVPFSNTQYF.

This clone occurred a few times. J is TRBJ1-5 and V is TRBV27, with 7 nucleotides matching TRBD1. The germline CDR1 and CDR2 sequences are MNHEY and SMNVEV (reference sequence). The trim removed 3 bases at V and 5 bases at J, leaving 4 bases unmatched. The CDR3 is 14 amino acids. In DNA form, the CDR3 reads TGTGCCAGCAGTTTGCGGGACAGTGATCAGCCCCAGCATTTT. Amino acids: CASSLRDSDQPQHF.

The gene calls are TRBV19 and TRBJ2-7; 7 bases map to TRBD1. The length of the CDR3 is 15 residues. CDR1 LNHDA and CDR2 SQIVND come from the germline V gene (reference sequence). V lost 5 bases, J lost 2 bases, and 9 bases stayed unmatched. CDR3: CASSPPGQSPYEQYF. In nucleotides, the CDR3 is TGTGCCAGTAGTCCTCCGGGACAGAGCCCCTACGAGCAGTACTTC.

The chain couples TRBV5-1 to TRBJ2-5; TRBD2 aligns across 10 bases. Germline V gene lookup returns CDR1 SGHRS and CDR2 YFSETQ. The CDR3 sequence is 15 residues long. V shed 0 bases, J shed 3 bases, and the junction held 2 bases outside the gene matches. CDR3 in DNA: TGCGCCAGCAGCTTGGGGCTAGCGGGGGAAGAGACCCAGTACTTC. Protein sequence: CASSLGLAGEETQYF.

This clone was picked up a small number of times. The chain couples TRBV28 to TRBJ2-5, with a possible D match to TRBD1 (6 bases). Germline-derived CDR1 and CDR2 are MDHEN and SYDVKM. This CDR3 comprises 15 residues. Trimming left V 5 bases short and J 2 bases short, with 15 bases between. CDR3 protein: CASSRTGTLQETQYF. CDR3 in DNA: TGTGCCAGCAGTCGAACCGGGACACTGCAAGAGACCCAGTACTTC.

The genes are TRBV19 and TRBJ1-5; D possibly corresponds to TRBD1 (5 bases). The germline CDR1 and CDR2 sequences are LNHDA and SQIVND (reference sequence). Trimming took off 3 bases at V and 7 bases at J, with 13 bases between the two ends. This CDR3 has 14 amino acids. The CDR3 DNA reads TGTGCCAGTAGTATGGGTAGGGGAGGCCAGCCCCAGCATTTT. Its translation is CASSMGRGGQPQHF.

The chain joins TRBV30 to TRBJ1-6; TRBD1 might be the D (5 bases). Germline CDR1 reads GTSNPN; CDR2 reads SVGIG (reference sequence). This CDR3 is 13 amino acids long. Trimming pared 2 bases from V and 10 bases from J, leaving 12 bases between. CDR3 bases: TGTGCCTGGAGTCTCAGGGCTGGCTCACCCCTCCACTTT. Translating gives CAWSLRAGSPLHF.

The rearrangement joins TRBV5-1 to TRBJ2-3; 9 bases align to TRBD2. CDR1 is SGHRS, CDR2 YFSETQ, per germline. This CDR3 has 16 amino acids. Trimming removed 1 base from V and 2 bases from J; junction bases left unmatched: 5. CDR3 bases: TGCGCCAGCAGCTTGTTGACTAGCGGATACACAGATACGCAGTATTTT. It specifies CASSLLTSGYTDTQYF. Combining the CDR3 with reference TRBV5-1 and TRBJ2-3 gives the whole variable domain KAGVTQTPRYLIKTRGQQVTLSCSPISGHRSVSWYQQTPGQGLQFLFEYFSETQRNKGNFPGRFSGRQFSNSRSEMNVSTLELGDSALYLCASSLLTSGYTDTQYFGPGTRLTVL.

V and J are TRBV6-1 and TRBJ2-7; 7 bases align to TRBD2. Per germline, CDR1 MNHNS and CDR2 SASEGT. With V trimmed by 6 bases and J by 4 bases, 9 bases remained unmatched. This CDR3 has 14 amino acids. The DNA of the CDR3 is TGTGCCAGCAGGCTGCTAGCGGTGAATTACGAGCAGTACTTC. The encoded protein is CASRLLAVNYEQYF.

This clone has a single count. The CDR3 loop reads CASEETGSNQPQHF. The CDR3 nucleotides read TGTGCCAGTGAAGAGACAGGGAGCAATCAGCCCCAGCATTTT. The chain carries TRBV6-5 and TRBJ1-5; 7 bases match TRBD1. The CDR3 spans 14 residues. V was pared by 9 bases and J by 1 base, with 6 bases of the junction left unmatched. In germline, CDR1 is MNHEY, CDR2 SVGAGI.

The chain joins TRBV13 to TRBJ2-2; D remains ambiguous. CDR1 and CDR2 (germline): PRHDT, FYEKMQ (reference sequence). The CDR3 is 13 amino acids. Trimming cost V 0 bases and J 5 bases, with 4 bases left between them. In DNA, the CDR3 is TGTGCCAGCAGCTTAGGTGCGACCGGGGAGCTGTTTTTT. Its translation is CASSLGATGELFF.

The J gene is TRBJ2-3, the V gene TRBV10-3; 9 bases line up with TRBD2. The CDR3 consists of 13 residues. Germline values: CDR1 ENHRY, CDR2 SYGVKD. Trimming removed 6 bases from V and 4 bases from J; junction bases left unmatched: 2. In nucleotides, the CDR3 is TGTGCCATCAGGGGGACTAGCTCAGATACGCAGTATTTT. Protein product: CAIRGTSSDTQYF.

In its sample, this clone was seen a few times. This rearrangement joins TRBV15 to TRBJ2-3, with TRBD1 as a possible D gene (6 bases). Germline V gene data show CDR1 as LNHNV and CDR2 as YYDKDF (reference sequence). The CDR3 totals 15 residues. The V end was cut by 0 bases, the J end by 6 bases, with 13 bases between. For the CDR3, the DNA is TGTGCCACCAGCAGAGATGGGACACGGGCTGATACGCAGTATTTT. Its protein is CATSRDGTRADTQYF.

The V gene is TRBV7-2, the J gene TRBJ2-6, with D perhaps TRBD1 (6 bases). The CDR3 is 16 residues long. Germline assignment: CDR1 SGHTA and CDR2 FQGNSA. V lost 5 bases and J 0 bases, leaving 11 bases between the germline ends. The CDR3: CASSMDSFSGANVLTF. CDR3 nucleotide sequence: TGTGCCAGCAGCATGGACAGCTTCTCTGGGGCCAACGTCCTGACTTTC.

This chain connects TRBV28 to TRBJ2-1; 11 bases match TRBD2. This CDR3 has 15 amino acids. J was trimmed by 7 bases and V by 6 bases; bases with no gene match: 8. The germline gives CDR1 MDHEN, CDR2 SYDVKM. For the CDR3, the DNA is TGTGCCAGCAGGCTAGCGGGAGGAATGGGGAATGAGCAGTTCTTC. Residues: CASRLAGGMGNEQFF.

This rearrangement joins TRBV10-3 to TRBJ1-5; 9 nucleotides line up with TRBD1. The CDR3 consists of 14 residues. J was trimmed by 6 bases and V by 8 bases; bases with no gene match: 8. Germline-derived CDR1 and CDR2 are ENHRY and SYGVKD. CDR3 loop: CAIWDPDRGQPQHF. The CDR3 DNA reads TGTGCCATCTGGGACCCGGACAGGGGTCAGCCCCAGCATTTT.

This clone was picked up one time. This sequence joins TRBV11-3 and TRBJ2-7, with D perhaps TRBD1 (6 bases). From germline, CDR1 is SGHNT and CDR2 YENEEA. CDR3 length: 15 amino acids. Trimming took 5 bases from V and 5 from J, leaving 19 bases between them. The CDR3 loop is CASSPSAFTGNEQYF. CDR3 nucleotide sequence: TGTGCCAGCAGCCCATCTGCCTTCACAGGGAACGAGCAGTACTTC.

The chain is built from TRBV6-5 and TRBJ1-1, with D unresolved. Germline V CDR1 and CDR2: MNHEY, SVGAGI. The CDR3 runs 14 residues. The V end lost 2 bases, the J end lost 1 base, and 8 bases lay between the germline ends. CDR3 coding DNA: TGTGCCAGCAGTTACGCTCACTCGAACACTGAAGCTTTCTTT. This gives the protein CASSYAHSNTEAFF.

On this clone: This same CDR3 is encoded by further DNA sequences in the sample. Here the CDR3 reads CASSQDTGNYGYTF. CDR3 nucleotides: TGTGCCAGCAGCCAGGATACAGGTAACTATGGCTACACCTTC. The chain combines TRBV4-2 with TRBJ1-2; tentative D call: TRBD1 (5 bases). Germline assignment: CDR1 LGHNA and CDR2 YNFKEQ. This CDR3 comprises 14 residues. Trimming took off 3 bases at V and 1 base at J, with 9 bases between the two ends.

The chain combines TRBV15 with TRBJ2-5, with D possibly matching TRBD1 (5 bases). TRBJ2-7 explains the end of the DNA better; the J call may be wrong. This CDR3 region has 17 residues. CDR1 and CDR2 from the germline V gene are LNHNV and YYDKDF (reference sequence). The CDR3 region is CATSRVPRVGRTYEQYF. CDR3 sequence (DNA): TGTGCCACCAGCAGAGTACCCAGGGTAGGACGTACCTACGAGCAGTACTTC.